This paragraph reports one T cell receptor (beta chain). The CDR3 length is 15 residues. The V and J ends lost 5 bases and 2 bases respectively, with 16 bases between them. CDR1 SGHTA and CDR2 FQGNSA come from the germline V gene. The sample belongs to a study of blood T cell repertoires in COVID-19. Original processing notes: Using reference gene primer amplification, nucleated cell counts were estimated. Clones were read by immunoSEQ multiplex PCR, and TCRdb kept only the in-frame ones, dropping some. V, J and clone size are taken as reported in that table, and D and trimming were inferred from the DNA itself. This sample has more than 250,000 clones, with roughly 86% found just once.

This TCR came from a woman under 40 who had recovered from COVID-19. The chain joins TRBV7-2 to TRBJ2-7; TRBD2 is a possible D gene (5 bases). Sequencing was carried out using peripheral blood. CDR3 sequence: CASSPRRLAPYEQYF. CDR3 nucleotides: TGTGCCAGCAGCCCGCGGCGGCTAGCCCCCTACGAGCAGTACTTC.